The entry below describes one T cell receptor beta chain. No antigen is known for it. This sample was taken from a study of cytomegalovirus exposure and HLA in healthy donors. General observations from the study: Using the classifier, cytomegalovirus status was reportedly diagnosed with high specificity and sensitivity. Specificity of a few CMV-associated chains for CMV antigens was verified in vitro.

Libraries were prepared by immunoSEQ multiplex PCR; TCRdb keeps only in-frame clonotypes and omits some of them. The sample holds 160,000 or so clones, more than 70% seen once. The donors were in the 120-subject validation cohort, distinct from the approximately 670-subject first cohort. Germline V lookup: CDR1 LGHNA, CDR2 YSLEER. This CDR3 comprises 17 residues. The V gene end was trimmed by 1 base and the J gene end by 7 bases; junction bases not matched to a gene: 14. Sequencing was performed on PBMCs. This TCR derives from a man aged 18 to 30 in good health and CMV-seronegative. The chain carries TRBV4-3 and TRBJ2-7; 9 bases line up with TRBD2. The CDR3 DNA reads TGCGCCAGCAGCCAAGGGGCGAGCGGGAGGAGCCGAGAAGAGCAGTACTTC. It specifies CASSQGASGRSREEQYF.